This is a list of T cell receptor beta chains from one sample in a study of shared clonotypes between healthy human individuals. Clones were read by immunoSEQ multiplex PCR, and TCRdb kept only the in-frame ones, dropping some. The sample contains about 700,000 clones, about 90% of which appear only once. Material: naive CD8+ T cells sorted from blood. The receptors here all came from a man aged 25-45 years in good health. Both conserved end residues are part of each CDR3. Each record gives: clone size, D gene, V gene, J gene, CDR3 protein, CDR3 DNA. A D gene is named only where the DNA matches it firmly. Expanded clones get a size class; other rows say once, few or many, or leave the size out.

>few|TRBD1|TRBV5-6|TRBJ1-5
CASSWGTGANQPQHF
TGTGCCAGCAGCTGGGGGACAGGGGCGAATCAGCCCCAGCATTTT
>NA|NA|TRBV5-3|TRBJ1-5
CARSLANSGDQPQHF
TGTGCCAGAAGCTTGGCCAATTCAGGGGATCAGCCCCAGCATTTT
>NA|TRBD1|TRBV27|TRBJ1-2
CASRLTGVGYGYTF
TGTGCCAGCAGACTTACAGGGGTGGGCTATGGCTACACCTTC
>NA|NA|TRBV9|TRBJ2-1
CASSPTGYKNEQFF
TGTGCCAGCAGCCCTACGGGGTACAAGAATGAGCAGTTCTTC
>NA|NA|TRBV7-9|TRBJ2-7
CASSLGDASYEQYF
TGTGCCAGCAGCTTAGGGGACGCCTCCTACGAGCAGTACTTC
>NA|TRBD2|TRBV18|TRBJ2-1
CASSPRTSEHGTLHNEQFF
TGTGCCAGCTCACCTAGGACTAGCGAACACGGCACCCTGCACAATGAGCAGTTCTTC
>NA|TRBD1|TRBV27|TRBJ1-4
CASSDRVRANEKLFF
TGTGCCAGCAGTGACAGGGTTCGGGCTAATGAAAAACTGTTTTTT
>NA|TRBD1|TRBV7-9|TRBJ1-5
CASSPTGDGNQPQHF
TGTGCCAGCAGCCCGACAGGGGACGGCAATCAGCCCCAGCATTTT
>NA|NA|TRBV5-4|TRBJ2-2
CASSLGSTNTGELFF
TGTGCCAGCAGCTTGGGATCTACGAACACCGGGGAGCTGTTTTTT
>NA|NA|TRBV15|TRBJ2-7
CATSREGSGYEQYF
TGTGCCACCAGCAGAGAAGGATCTGGCTACGAGCAGTACTTC
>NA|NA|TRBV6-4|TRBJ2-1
CASSDLNNEQFF
TGTGCCAGCAGTGACTTGAACAATGAGCAGTTCTTC
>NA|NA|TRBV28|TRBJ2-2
CASRRGTFGNAGELFF
TGTGCCAGCAGGCGAGGGACTTTTGGGAACGCCGGGGAGCTGTTTTTT
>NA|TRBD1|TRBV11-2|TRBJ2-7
CASSHPGTGSPYEQYF
TGTGCCAGCAGCCACCCCGGGACAGGGTCTCCCTACGAGCAGTACTTC
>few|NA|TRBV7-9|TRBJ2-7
CASSVSYEQYF
TGTGCCAGCAGCGTCAGCTACGAGCAGTACTTC